This T cell receptor beta chain was profiled in a study of cytomegalovirus exposure and HLA in healthy donors. At the level of the study: HLA-typed donors were the source of about 85 million unique TCRs held in an early data release.

Note on this clone: Antigen: not known.

There are 13 residues in the CDR3. Trimming took 2 bases from V and 2 from J, leaving 8 bases between them. CDR1 is SGHDT and CDR2 is YYEEEE in the germline V gene. General study results and limits: Sequencing likely caused a cluster of highly shared sequence variants. From TCR beta sequences, most subjects' HLA-A and HLA-B alleles were reportedly predicted accurately.

Vbeta (60) and Jbeta (13) primers were used in the PCR. Sequenced by immunoSEQ multiplex PCR; TCRdb stores in-frame clones only, minus some. Of under 150,000 clones in the sample, 50% to 65% were seen once. This receptor was taken from a woman in her 40s in good health and CMV-seropositive. Sequencing used PBMCs. The chain links TRBV5-6 to TRBJ2-7; a weak D match, TRBD1 (6 bases). DNA of the CDR3: TGTGCCAGCAGCTTAACAGGGACCTACGAGCAGTACTTC. Encoded protein: CASSLTGTYEQYF.